These 2 T cell receptor beta chains came from one sample sequenced in a study of Tregs in tolerant kidney transplant recipients. Mixed chimerism was transient after nonmyeloablative marrow transplants from related graft donors. Clones were sequenced by immunoSEQ multiplex PCR, and TCRdb holds only the in-frame ones, with some missing. This sample has roughly 64,000 clones; over 75% occur once, and the top ten carry approximately 3.9%. The sequences come from CD4+ T cells from blood (PBMCs), collected 6 months after the transplant. The receptor source for this set is a human patient who received a combined kidney and bone marrow transplant. Some T cells may be provided by the graft donor.

The V and J genes are TRBV2 and TRBJ1-2, with TRBD1 identical over 7 bases. Germline CDR1 reads SNHLY; CDR2 reads FYNNEI. The trim removed 7 bases at V and 4 bases at J, leaving 6 bases unmatched. CDR3 length: 13 residues. The CDR3 sequence is CASNYRGSYGYTF. CDR3 sequence (DNA): TGTGCCAGCAATTACAGGGGTTCCTATGGCTACACCTTC.

The gene calls are TRBV5-1 and TRBJ1-1; perhaps TRBD1 as D (6 bases). CDR1 is SGHRS and CDR2 is YFSETQ in the germline V gene. V shed 1 base and J shed 7 bases, with 11 bases lying between them. The CDR3 length is 13 residues. The CDR3 DNA reads TGCGCCAGCAGCTTGCCCCAAGGGGGTGAAGCTTTCTTT. This encodes CASSLPQGGEAFF.